This T cell receptor beta chain originates from a study of Ad26.COV2.S vaccination and SARS-CoV-2 variants. Across the whole study: The Ad26.COV2.S arm of the COV1001 trial was where the donor was placed.

With V trimmed by 5 bases and J by 7 bases, 10 bases remained unmatched. Germline assignment: CDR1 SNHLY and CDR2 FYNNEI. This CDR3 comprises 16 residues. Documented treatment: about 20 received Ad26.COV2.S at low or high dose, single or two shots; about 5 received placebo; per-sample allocation not given. Vaccine and placebo recipients were sampled on day 63 after the first injection. Boston supplied an adult donor aged 18-55 years. General study results and limits: Total T cell responses, in the TCR breadth and depth analyses, may have been underestimated.

A note on this clone: The antigen is undetermined.

The data were produced by immunoSEQ multiplex PCR, yet TCRdb's version contains in-frame clones alone and is incomplete. Of about 400,000 clones in the sample, about nine tenths were seen once. V is TRBV2 and J is TRBJ2-2, with TRBD1 matching 10 bases. The sequence came from a person between 18 and 59 years old who received the Ad26.COV2.S COVID-19 vaccine or a placebo. Source: peripheral blood, taken in a trial of Ad26.COV2.S vaccine versus placebo. CDR3 nucleotides: TGTGCCAGCAGTCAACGACAGGGGGCGATCAGCGGGGAGCTGTTTTTT. Encoded protein: CASSQRQGAISGELFF.